This TCR beta chain is from a study of blood T cell repertoires in COVID-19. No more than 2 weeks before study entry, exposed participants had met a case of COVID-19. Germline lookup yields CDR1 KGHDR and CDR2 SFDVKD. The CDR3 covers 14 residues. The V segment lost 10 bases and the J segment 4 bases; nucleotides outside the gene matches: 8. Per the original methods: Reference gene primer amplification yielded estimated nucleated cell counts. Libraries were prepared by immunoSEQ multiplex PCR; TCRdb keeps only in-frame clonotypes and omits some of them. Clone size and the V and J calls come from that table; the DNA yielded D and trimming. This repertoire shows 210,000 or so clones, 83% found once; its top ten account for approximately 4.9%.

The chain has TRBV24-1 and TRBJ1-5; TRBD1 matches 8 bases. This TCR derives from a woman aged 45 to 65 who had been exposed to COVID-19. Sequencing was done on a sample of PBMCs or T cells enriched from blood (not recorded which). The CDR3 sequence is CATQGALANQPQHF. The CDR3 DNA is TGTGCCACTCAGGGGGCCCTAGCAAATCAGCCCCAGCATTTT.